These 28 T cell receptor beta chains came from one sample sequenced in a study of T cell responses to AZD1222 COVID-19 vaccine. Sequencing was performed with immunoSEQ multiplex PCR; in TCRdb, only in-frame clones are kept and a portion is missing. The table has 150,000 or so clones, roughly 91% seen once. The starting material was peripheral blood, obtained on day 0 of AZD1222 vaccination. These receptors originate from an adult in good health.

The rearrangement links TRBV28 to TRBJ1-2, with D perhaps matching TRBD1 (5 bases). The V gene lost 2 bases and the J gene lost 2 bases, with 12 bases spanning the gap. The CDR3 runs to 15 residues. Germline values: CDR1 MDHEN, CDR2 SYDVKM. The CDR3 sequence is CASSLKGWGNYGYTF. CDR3 DNA sequence: TGTGCCAGCAGTTTAAAAGGCTGGGGGAACTATGGCTACACCTTC.

The chain uses TRBV30 and TRBJ1-4; TRBD1 agrees at 7 bases. The germline CDR1 and CDR2 sequences are GTSNPN and SVGIG (reference sequence). V shed 7 bases and J 0 bases; nucleotides not matched to a gene: 14. CDR3 length equals 17 residues. CDR3: CAFRQGRRLTTNEKLFF. The CDR3, as DNA: TGTGCCTTCCGACAGGGTCGGCGATTAACAACTAATGAAAAACTGTTTTTT.

This clone turned up a few times. The CDR3 DNA reads TGTGCCAGCAACACACAGGGGGCGTCGAACTATGGCTACACCTTC. Protein sequence: CASNTQGASNYGYTF. The chain recombines TRBV28 with TRBJ1-2; 9 positions match TRBD1. The CDR3 is 15 amino acids. V shed 7 bases, J shed 2 bases, and the junction held 8 bases outside the gene matches. CDR1 and CDR2 from the germline V gene are MDHEN and SYDVKM.

The V and J genes are TRBV5-4 and TRBJ2-1; the D is unclear. The CDR3 spans 13 residues. Germline CDR1 is SGHNT and CDR2 is YYREEE (reference sequence). The V end lost 0 bases, the J end lost 8 bases, and 9 bases lay between the germline ends. CDR3 sequence (DNA): TGTGCCAGCAGCTTGGGCAGTTCCGATGAGCAGTTCTTC. Translating gives CASSLGSSDEQFF. The entire variable domain, with the rest obtained from reference TRBV5-4 and TRBJ2-1, is as follows: ETGVTQSPTHLIKTRGQQVTLRCSSQSGHNTVSWYQQALGQGPQFIFQYYREEENGRGNFPPRFSGLQFPNYSSELNVNALELDDSALYLCASSLGSSDEQFFGPGTRLTVL.

This rearrangement joins TRBV6-1 to TRBJ1-2; 7 nucleotides agree with TRBD1. Germline V gene sequence: CDR1 MNHNS, CDR2 SASEGT. This CDR3 comprises 15 residues. Trimming removed 3 bases from V and 0 bases from J; junction bases left unmatched: 4. The CDR3 bases are TGTGCCAGCAGTGACAGGACAGGAGCTAACTATGGCTACACCTTC. The encoded protein is CASSDRTGANYGYTF.

The chain joins TRBV7-2 to TRBJ2-2; TRBD2 matches 8 bases. CDR1 is SGHTA and CDR2 is FQGNSA in the germline V gene. V gave up 4 bases and J gave up 4 bases; unmatched junction bases: 8. The CDR3 is made up of 16 amino acids. This CDR3 is CASSSGLASGTGELFF. Here the CDR3 DNA reads TGTGCCAGCAGCTCCGGACTAGCTTCGGGCACCGGGGAGCTGTTTTTT.

The chain uses TRBV4-1 and TRBJ2-7; D might be TRBD2 (6 bases). Trimming pared 0 bases from V and 6 bases from J, leaving 12 bases between. The CDR3 is 14 amino acids. From germline, CDR1 is MGHRA and CDR2 YSYEKL. CDR3: CASSQDLTSGEQYF. CDR3 in DNA: TGCGCCAGCAGCCAAGATCTGACTAGTGGCGAGCAGTACTTC.

The chain is built from TRBV3-1 (or the pseudogene TRBV3-2) and TRBJ2-3; D remains ambiguous. The CDR3 is made up of 12 amino acids. The V and J ends lost 4 bases and 5 bases respectively, with 7 bases between them. The germline V gene encodes CDR1 LGHDT and CDR2 YNNKEL (reference sequence). DNA for the CDR3: TGTGCCAGCAGCCCGACTGGAGATACGCAGTATTTT. Its translation: CASSPTGDTQYF.

As regards this clone: In the same sample, other DNA sequences code for this CDR3. This chain connects TRBV29-1 to TRBJ1-5; 11 bases are shared with TRBD1. CDR1 is SQVTM and CDR2 is ANQGSEA in the germline V gene. This CDR3 is built from 14 residues. The V and J ends lost 6 bases and 2 bases, in that order; junction bases with no gene match: 3. As DNA, the CDR3 is TGCAGCGTGTCGGGACAGGGGGGCAATCAGCCCCAGCATTTT. Amino acids: CSVSGQGGNQPQHF.

J is TRBJ1-1 and V is TRBV9; the D gene is possibly TRBD1 (6 bases). Germline V lookup: CDR1 SGDLS, CDR2 YYNGEE. Trimming shortened V by 4 bases and J by 6 bases, and 13 bases separated the two germline ends. The CDR3 is made up of 13 amino acids. CDR3 loop: CASSPRGMAEAFF. As DNA, the CDR3 is TGTGCCAGCAGCCCAAGGGGGATGGCTGAAGCTTTCTTT.

The chain joins TRBV9 to TRBJ2-3, with a possible D match to TRBD2 (5 bases). Trimming took off 0 bases at V and 4 bases at J, with 9 bases between the two ends. Per the germline V gene, CDR1 is SGDLS and CDR2 is YYNGEE. The CDR3 sequence is 14 residues long. CDR3 nucleotides: TGTGCCAGCAGCGTAGCTAGCATACCAGATACGCAGTATTTT. This sequence encodes CASSVASIPDTQYF. Filled out from reference TRBV9 and TRBJ2-3, the complete variable domain reads DSGVTQTPKHLITATGQRVTLRCSPRSGDLSVYWYQQSLDQGLQFLIQYYNGEERAKGNILERFSAQQFPDLHSELNLSSLELGDSALYFCASSVASIPDTQYFGPGTRLTVL.

The V gene is TRBV28, the J gene TRBJ1-2; 10 bases map to TRBD1. CDR1 and CDR2 from the germline V gene are MDHEN and SYDVKM. V lost 4 bases, J lost 5 bases, and 4 bases stayed unmatched. CDR3 length equals 14 residues. CDR3 in DNA: TGTGCCAGCAGTTCGACAGGGGGCAAGTATGGCTACACCTTC. It translates to CASSSTGGKYGYTF.

The V and J genes are TRBV4-2 and TRBJ1-6, with D hard to call. The germline V gene has CDR1 LGHNA and CDR2 YNFKEQ. Deletions cut 0 bases from V and 7 bases from J, with 7 bases between. The length of the CDR3 is 14 residues. CDR3: CASSQDGWNSPLHF. CDR3 coding DNA: TGTGCCAGCAGCCAAGACGGGTGGAATTCACCCCTCCACTTT.

Comment on this clone: At one end, the junction sequence differs from germline, possibly due to a read error. The chain is built from TRBV2 and TRBJ2-3; D not certain. The germline V gene has CDR1 SNHLY and CDR2 FYNNEI. The length of the CDR3 is 15 residues. The CDR3 spells CASREGTYRPDTQYF. The CDR3, as DNA: TGTGCCAGCAGGGAAGGAACATATCGACCAGATACGCAGTATTTT.

The chain links TRBV3-1 (or the pseudogene TRBV3-2) to TRBJ1-6; tentatively, D is TRBD1 (5 bases). The CDR3 length is 13 residues. The germline V gene encodes CDR1 LGHDT and CDR2 YNNKEL (reference sequence). Trimming removed 2 bases from V and 10 bases from J, with 9 bases in between. The chain's CDR3 is CASSQSGNSPLHF. CDR3 in DNA: TGTGCCAGCAGCCAATCAGGGAACTCACCCCTCCACTTT.

The chain employs TRBV9 and TRBJ2-3, with no clear D. This CDR3 has 14 amino acids. The germline V gene has CDR1 SGDLS and CDR2 YYNGEE. Trimming left V 0 bases short and J 1 base short, with 6 bases between. This chain's CDR3 is CASSVAVGTDTQYF. Here the CDR3 DNA reads TGTGCCAGCAGCGTAGCGGTCGGCACAGATACGCAGTATTTT.

This chain connects TRBV28 to TRBJ2-1, with 10 bases identical to TRBD2. The CDR3 loop spans 14 amino acids. Looked up from germline, CDR1 is MDHEN and CDR2 is SYDVKM. Trimming at V came to 3 bases and at J to 4 bases, leaving 0 bases not matched to a gene. CDR3 sequence (DNA): TGTGCCAGCAGTTTGACTAGCGGGTACAATGAGCAGTTCTTC. Translating it yields CASSLTSGYNEQFF.

The chain is built from TRBV11-2 and TRBJ2-2; tentatively, D is TRBD2 (6 bases). The CDR3 length is 13 residues. V lost 6 bases and J 6 bases, leaving 11 bases between the germline ends. Germline CDR1 and CDR2: SGHAT and FQNNGV. CDR3 in amino acids: CASRRGTPGELFF. CDR3 in DNA: TGTGCCAGCAGGCGCGGGACGCCCGGGGAGCTGTTTTTT. Full variable domain (rest looked up from reference TRBV11-2 and TRBJ2-2): EAGVAQSPRYKIIEKRQSVAFWCNPISGHATLYWYQQILGQGPKLLIQFQNNGVVDDSQLPKDRFSAERLKGVDSTLKIQPAKLEDSAVYLCASRRGTPGELFFGEGSRLTVL.

The sample holds one count of this clone. V usage is TRBV19 and J usage is TRBJ2-1; TRBD1 agrees at 7 bases. The germline CDR1 and CDR2 sequences are LNHDA and SQIVND (reference sequence). There are 15 residues in the CDR3. With 5 bases clipped from V and 1 base from J, the junction kept 5 bases outside the gene matches. CDR3 sequence: CASSVSRGSYNEQFF. In nucleotides, the CDR3 is TGTGCCAGTAGTGTCAGCAGGGGGTCCTACAATGAGCAGTTCTTC.

The chain is built from TRBV18 and TRBJ2-2, with D possibly called TRBD1 or TRBD2 (6 bases each). V gave up 3 bases and J gave up 4 bases, with 15 bases separating them. The CDR3 has 16 amino acids. Germline V CDR1 and CDR2: KGHSH, LQKENI. Written as DNA, the CDR3 is TGTGCCAGCTCACCGCAAGGAGGGACAATCACCGGGGAGCTGTTTTTT. Protein sequence: CASSPQGGTITGELFF.

V usage is TRBV28 and J usage is TRBJ2-5, with 8 bases matching TRBD2. The CDR3 has 17 amino acids. Germline values: CDR1 MDHEN, CDR2 SYDVKM. V lost 4 bases to trimming and J lost 2 bases; unmatched junction nucleotides: 12. The CDR3 spells CASSSLGGVVGQETQYF. The CDR3 nucleotides read TGTGCCAGCAGTTCCCTCGGGGGGGTTGTAGGACAAGAGACCCAGTACTTC.

This chain uses TRBV19 with TRBJ1-5; D gene uncertain. This CDR3 has 12 amino acids. Trimming took off 5 bases at V and 10 bases at J, with 12 bases between the two ends. Germline V gives CDR1 LNHDA, CDR2 SQIVND (reference sequence). The CDR3 here is CASSLPTGPQHF. CDR3 nucleotide sequence: TGTGCCAGTAGTCTGCCAACCGGCCCCCAGCATTTT.

The V and J genes are TRBV7-9 and TRBJ2-7; D gene ambiguous. From germline, CDR1 is SEHNR and CDR2 FQNEAQ (reference sequence). The CDR3 runs 11 residues. V was cut by 1 base and J by 10 bases, with 8 bases left in between. CDR3 sequence reads: CASSLGATQYF. As DNA, the CDR3 is TGTGCCAGCAGCTTAGGTGCTACCCAGTACTTC.

J is TRBJ2-7 and V is TRBV6-1; 10 bases are shared with TRBD2. Germline V gene data show CDR1 as MNHNS and CDR2 as SASEGT. The CDR3 has 14 amino acids. With V trimmed by 6 bases and J by 1 base, 3 bases remained unmatched. The CDR3 spells CASRASGGSYEQYV. CDR3 DNA sequence: TGTGCCAGCAGGGCTAGCGGGGGTTCCTACGAGCAGTACGTC.

This rearrangement joins TRBV2 to TRBJ1-6; no reliable D call. CDR1 is SNHLY, CDR2 FYNNEI, per germline. Trimming cost V 2 bases and J 6 bases, with 5 bases left between them. The CDR3 is 13 amino acids. CDR3 protein: CASSERSNSPLHF. The CDR3 coding sequence is TGTGCCAGCAGTGAACGGTCTAATTCACCCCTCCACTTT. The full variable domain, its missing parts supplied by reference TRBV2 and TRBJ1-6, is EPEVTQTPSHQVTQMGQEVILRCVPISNHLYFYWYRQILGQKVEFLVSFYNNEISEKSEIFDDQFSVERPDGSNFTLKIRSTKLEDSAMYFCASSERSNSPLHFGNGTRLTVT.

The V and J genes are TRBV7-2 and TRBJ1-2, with 7 bases matching TRBD1. This CDR3 contains 16 residues. The ends lost 1 base at V and 2 bases at J; junction bases unmatched: 7. From germline, CDR1 is SGHTA and CDR2 FQGNSA. The CDR3 coding sequence is TGTGCCAGCAGCTTAGAGGGGGCAAGGCGGAACTATGGCTACACCTTC. Translated, it gives CASSLEGARRNYGYTF.

CDR3 sequence (DNA): TGTGCCAGCAGCTATCGAGGCAATCAGCCCCAGCATTTT. Its translation is CASSYRGNQPQHF. The chain links TRBV5-6 to TRBJ1-5; D gene ambiguous. The germline V and J ends were trimmed by 3 bases and 2 bases, with 6 bases remaining between them. Germline V lookup: CDR1 SGHDT, CDR2 YYEEEE. CDR3 size: 13 residues.

The chain recombines TRBV11-2 with TRBJ2-6; D remains unclear. This CDR3 spans 14 amino acids. From germline, CDR1 is SGHAT and CDR2 FQNNGV. Between the trimmed V and J ends, which lost 8 bases and 0 bases, there was a span of 8 bases. CDR3 sequence reads: CASQGSSGANVLTF. In nucleotides, the CDR3 is TGTGCCAGCCAAGGCTCCTCTGGGGCCAACGTCCTGACTTTC.